These 9 T cell receptor beta chains were all obtained from the same sample, sequenced in a study of blood T cell repertoires in COVID-19. Assay: immunoSEQ multiplex PCR; the TCRdb copy retains only in-frame clones and omits some. Of over 75,000 clones listed, around four fifths are singletons. Sequencing was carried out using peripheral blood. The receptors were gathered from a woman of 80 years or more with active or convalescent COVID-19.

This chain links TRBV19 with TRBJ1-1; D unresolved. The V end lost 4 bases, the J end lost 1 base, and 10 bases lay between the germline ends. CDR3 size: 14 residues. Germline-derived CDR1 and CDR2 are LNHDA and SQIVND (reference sequence). This CDR3 is CASSSLASNTEAFF. CDR3 coding DNA: TGTGCCAGTAGTAGTTTGGCATCGAACACTGAAGCTTTCTTT.

The V gene is TRBV20-1, the J gene TRBJ2-7, with TRBD2 identical over 9 bases. The CDR3 length is 14 residues. J was trimmed by 0 bases and V by 3 bases; bases with no gene match: 3. Germline V gene sequence: CDR1 DFQATT, CDR2 SNEGSKA (reference sequence). The DNA of the CDR3 is TGCAGTGCTAGTACTAGCGGGTACTCCTACGAGCAGTACTTC. It yields the protein CSASTSGYSYEQYF.

This rearrangement joins TRBV2 to TRBJ1-5; possible D gene TRBD1, 5 bases. Looked up from germline, CDR1 is SNHLY and CDR2 is FYNNEI. This CDR3 has 13 residues. V shed 7 bases and J shed 6 bases, with 13 bases lying between them. In DNA form, the CDR3 reads TGTGCCAGCACGGGCCTCGGGGGTCAGCCCCAGCATTTT. It is translated as CASTGLGGQPQHF.

This clone was counted a single time. This sequence joins TRBV3-1 (or the pseudogene TRBV3-2) and TRBJ1-3; perhaps TRBD1 as D (6 bases). The V gene's germline CDR1 is LGHDT and CDR2 YNNKEL (reference sequence). The CDR3 has 14 residues. Trimming shortened V by 3 bases and J by 3 bases, and 9 bases separated the two germline ends. The CDR3 bases are TGTGCCAGCAGCCAGGAAGGGGGTGGAAACACCATATATTTT. It yields the protein CASSQEGGGNTIYF.

The chain recombines TRBV6-6 with TRBJ1-4; 7 bases fit TRBD1. Germline CDR1 and CDR2: MNHNY and SVGAGI (reference sequence). V was clipped by 6 bases and J by 8 bases; unmatched bases: 9. CDR3 length equals 14 residues. CDR3 residues: CASSWDSPDEKLFF. The CDR3 coding sequence is TGTGCCAGCAGCTGGGACAGCCCCGACGAAAAACTGTTTTTT.

V usage is TRBV28 and J usage is TRBJ2-1; 9 bases are a match to TRBD2. Trimming took 7 bases from V and 2 from J; bases not matched to a gene: 6. The CDR3 is 15 amino acids. Per the germline V gene, CDR1 is MDHEN and CDR2 is SYDVKM. The CDR3 region is CASISSGTPYNEQFF. In nucleotides, the CDR3 is TGTGCCAGCATTTCTAGCGGGACGCCCTACAATGAGCAGTTCTTC.

V gene TRBV5-1 combines with J gene TRBJ2-5; D remains ambiguous. There are 13 residues in the CDR3. V lost 4 bases to trimming and J lost 5 bases, with 12 bases between them. Looked up from germline, CDR1 is SGHRS and CDR2 is YFSETQ. For the CDR3, the DNA is TGCGCCAGCAGCCCGGTTGGGCGCGAGACCCAGTACTTC. It codes for CASSPVGRETQYF.

J is TRBJ2-7 and V is TRBV11-3; D ambiguous. CDR3 length: 14 amino acids. CDR1 and CDR2 from the germline V gene are SGHNT and YENEEA. The V gene lost 0 bases and the J gene lost 3 bases, with 9 bases spanning the gap. This CDR3 is CASSLDPTHYEQYF. CDR3 DNA: TGTGCCAGCAGCTTAGATCCGACACACTACGAGCAGTACTTC.

The V and J genes are TRBV29-1 and TRBJ1-1; D may be TRBD1 (6 bases). V was cut by 7 bases and J by 0 bases, with 15 bases left in between. Germline-derived CDR1 and CDR2 are SQVTM and ANQGSEA. CDR3 length: 14 residues. CDR3 DNA sequence: TGCAGCGCCCGAAGAGGGGGATTGAACACTGAAGCTTTCTTT. Translation: CSARRGGLNTEAFF.